These 15 T cell receptor beta chains were all obtained from the same sample, sequenced in a study of shared clonotypes between healthy human individuals. This table comes from immunoSEQ multiplex PCR, and its TCRdb copy is limited to in-frame clones, with some not included. The sample holds more than 2,000,000 clones; approximately 93% are singletons and the top ten take approximately 0.4%. The sequenced sample consisted of naive CD4+ T cells from PBMCs. Stated subset: CD45RA+ positively selected. Source of these receptors: a man between 18 and 35 years old in good health. Some clones in this sample may be carry-over from other donors' samples.

This chain links TRBV28 with TRBJ2-6; D may be TRBD1 (6 bases). Germline V gives CDR1 MDHEN, CDR2 SYDVKM. Deletions cut 5 bases from V and 0 bases from J, with 11 bases between. This CDR3 contains 16 residues. The CDR3 loop reads CASSQTGSSGANVLTF. The DNA of the CDR3 is TGTGCCAGCAGTCAGACAGGTAGCTCTGGGGCCAACGTCCTGACTTTC.

Only one count was recorded for this clone. The genes are TRBV6-1 and TRBJ2-7; 11 bases match TRBD2. Germline CDR1 and CDR2: MNHNS and SASEGT. The CDR3 totals 13 residues. V was clipped by 7 bases and J by 8 bases; unmatched bases: 7. As DNA, the CDR3 is TGTGCCAGCACCGTGGGACTAGCGGAGAAGCAGTACTTC. It is translated as CASTVGLAEKQYF.

V is TRBV5-1 and J is TRBJ2-7, with D unclear. CDR1 SGHRS and CDR2 YFSETQ come from the germline V gene. Trimming took 5 bases from V and 3 from J, leaving 24 bases between them. The CDR3 has 17 amino acids. CDR3 DNA: TGCGCCAGCAGAGTGACGGGTAGCAGCTCAAGCTTCTACGAGCAGTACTTC. This encodes CASRVTGSSSSFYEQYF.

The CDR3 region has the DNA TGTGCCAGCAGTTTATCAGGGGCGCGAAGCAATCAGCCCCAGCATTTT. It yields the protein CASSLSGARSNQPQHF. J is TRBJ1-5 and V is TRBV28; a possible D gene is TRBD1 (6 bases). Germline V CDR1 and CDR2: MDHEN, SYDVKM. The V and J ends lost 1 base and 1 base respectively, with 11 bases between them. This CDR3 spans 16 amino acids.

The chain links TRBV11-2 to TRBJ2-3; unclear D gene. Trimming left V 3 bases short and J 2 bases short, with 9 bases between. CDR1 SGHAT and CDR2 FQNNGV come from the germline V gene. The CDR3 covers 14 residues. The CDR3 sequence: CASSFGPPTDTQYF. The DNA of the CDR3 is TGTGCCAGCAGCTTTGGACCCCCCACAGATACGCAGTATTTT.

The J gene is TRBJ2-7, the V gene TRBV2, with 7 bases identical to TRBD2. This CDR3 is 12 amino acids long. V shed 5 bases, J shed 6 bases, and the junction held 4 bases outside the gene matches. CDR1 and CDR2 (germline): SNHLY, FYNNEI. The CDR3 DNA sequence: TGTGCCAGCAGTCGGACTAGTGGCGAGCAGTACTTC. Its protein product is CASSRTSGEQYF.

The rearrangement joins TRBV5-1 to TRBJ1-2; D unresolved. This CDR3 has 14 amino acids. V shed 2 bases and J shed 3 bases, with 11 bases lying between them. Germline CDR1 reads SGHRS; CDR2 reads YFSETQ. CDR3 residues: CASSFVDSDYGYTF. The CDR3 DNA is TGCGCCAGCAGCTTTGTAGATTCTGACTATGGCTACACCTTC.

Concerning this clone: This sample includes further DNA sequences coding for the same CDR3. CDR3 nucleotide sequence: TGTGCCAGCAGTGAAGCACAACCCTACGAGCAGTACTTC. Amino acids: CASSEAQPYEQYF. V is TRBV6-1 and J is TRBJ2-7; D not certain. The CDR3 covers 13 residues. Trimming pared 0 bases from V and 2 bases from J, leaving 5 bases between. The germline V gene has CDR1 MNHNS and CDR2 SASEGT.

The chain carries TRBV5-1 and TRBJ1-4, with D possibly TRBD1 on 5 matching bases. This CDR3 comprises 14 residues. The germline V and J ends were trimmed by 3 bases and 6 bases, with 12 bases remaining between them. CDR1 is SGHRS, CDR2 YFSETQ, per germline. CDR3 residues: CASSSRDGHEKLFF. The CDR3 region has the DNA TGCGCCAGCAGCTCCAGGGACGGCCATGAAAAACTGTTTTTT.

J is TRBJ1-2 and V is TRBV28; D is unresolved. Trimming removed 7 bases from V and 7 bases from J, with 16 bases in between. This CDR3 contains 13 residues. The V gene's germline CDR1 is MDHEN and CDR2 SYDVKM. The CDR3 nucleotides are TGTGCCAGCACCCCGAAGGTGAGAGGTGGCTACACCTTC. As protein: CASTPKVRGGYTF.

The rearrangement joins TRBV5-1 to TRBJ2-3; 8 nucleotides line up with TRBD1. From germline, CDR1 is SGHRS and CDR2 YFSETQ. The length of the CDR3 is 14 residues. V shed 6 bases, J shed 5 bases, and the junction held 8 bases outside the gene matches. The DNA of the CDR3 is TGCGCCAGCACGGAGCAGGGGGCGAAAGATACGCAGTATTTT. Translation gives CASTEQGAKDTQYF. The entire variable domain, with the rest obtained from reference TRBV5-1 and TRBJ2-3, is as follows: KAGVTQTPRYLIKTRGQQVTLSCSPISGHRSVSWYQQTPGQGLQFLFEYFSETQRNKGNFPGRFSGRQFSNSRSEMNVSTLELGDSALYLCASTEQGAKDTQYFGPGTRLTVL.

This clone occurred once. This sequence joins TRBV6-5 and TRBJ2-7, with TRBD2 matching over 11 bases. The CDR3 is made up of 13 amino acids. CDR1 and CDR2 from the germline V gene are MNHEY and SVGAGI. Trimming took 5 bases from V and 4 from J; bases not matched to a gene: 1. The CDR3, as DNA: TGTGCCAGCAGTCCTAGCGGGAGGTACGAGCAGTACTTC. Encoded protein: CASSPSGRYEQYF.

This clone was counted a single time. The chain links TRBV15 to TRBJ2-3; D remains ambiguous. The V end was cut by 7 bases, the J end by 1 base, with 9 bases between. The CDR3 has 13 amino acids. In germline, CDR1 is LNHNV, CDR2 YYDKDF (reference sequence). The CDR3 DNA is TGTGCCACCAAGGCCGAGGGCACAGATACGCAGTATTTT. Its protein is CATKAEGTDTQYF. The whole variable domain, filled in from reference TRBV15 and TRBJ2-3, reads DAMVIQNPRYQVTQFGKPVTLSCSQTLNHNVMYWYQQKSSQAPKLLFHYYDKDFNNEADTPDNFQSRRPNTSFCFLDIRSPGLGDTAMYLCATKAEGTDTQYFGPGTRLTVL.

In DNA form, the CDR3 reads TGTGCCACCAGCAGCCAAACTAGCGCCCTCTCCTACGAGCAGTACTTC. This encodes CATSSQTSALSYEQYF. V usage is TRBV15 and J usage is TRBJ2-7, with TRBD2 matching over 7 bases. The CDR3 is made up of 16 amino acids. From germline, CDR1 is LNHNV and CDR2 YYDKDF (reference sequence). Trimming at V came to 3 bases and at J to 0 bases, leaving 8 bases not matched to a gene.

The chain is built from TRBV28 and TRBJ1-2, with a possible D match to TRBD1 (6 bases). Per germline, CDR1 MDHEN and CDR2 SYDVKM. The CDR3 sequence is 18 residues long. The V end was cut by 4 bases, the J end by 0 bases, with 21 bases between. DNA of the CDR3: TGTGCCAGCAGTTCCAGACAGGTTAGACAGTGGGCTAACTATGGCTACACCTTC. Its translation: CASSSRQVRQWANYGYTF.